This TCR beta chain is drawn from a study of blood T cell repertoires in COVID-19. At the level of the study: The cDNA or gDNA used as material had been derived from T cells, B-cell-depleted T cells, or PBMCs.

Profiling relied on immunoSEQ multiplex PCR, and the TCRdb table lists in-frame clones only, not all of them. Of over 30,000 clones listed, around 80% were seen once; the top ten hold about 38%. Germline V gives CDR1 MNHEY, CDR2 SVGAGI. The CDR3 length is 13 residues. With V trimmed by 11 bases and J by 3 bases, 8 bases remained unmatched. This receptor was taken from a man older than 75 with active or convalescent COVID-19. Sequences were obtained from peripheral blood. V is TRBV6-5 and J is TRBJ1-2; TRBD1 agrees at 8 bases. The CDR3 bases are TGTGCCTTATGGACAGGGTCCGACTATGGCTACACCTTC. It translates to CALWTGSDYGYTF.